The 21 T cell receptor beta chains reported below all come from one sample, sequenced in a study of blood T cell repertoires in COVID-19 (dated by TCRdb to about 2020). The library was prepared using the immunoSEQ multiplex PCR assay. TCRdb's version of the immuneACCESS table is confined to in-frame rearrangements and falls short of the full clone set. An unresolved V gene accounts for under half of the shortfall where checked; the remainder is of unknown origin. Here the sample has 100,000 or so clones; 80% occur a single time. About 12% of the sample is in the top ten clones. The sample comprised peripheral blood. The source of these receptors is a woman aged 70 to 79 with acute or convalescent COVID-19.

This chain links TRBV29-1 with TRBJ2-3, with D possibly being TRBD1 (5 bases). Germline V CDR1 and CDR2: SQVTM, ANQGSEA. The CDR3 runs to 13 residues. Trimming took 3 bases from V and 2 from J, leaving 9 bases between them. The CDR3 nucleotides are TGCAGCGTTGAGGACACTGCCACAGATACGCAGTATTTT. Translation gives CSVEDTATDTQYF.

V is TRBV7-7 and J is TRBJ1-3, with D possibly TRBD1 on 5 matching bases. The germline V gene has CDR1 SSHAT and CDR2 FNYEAQ (reference sequence). The CDR3 length is 15 residues. V lost 5 bases and J 0 bases, leaving 11 bases between the germline ends. This CDR3 reads CASSPRGGSGNTIYF. CDR3 nucleotide sequence: TGTGCCAGCAGCCCGCGGGGGGGCTCTGGAAACACCATATATTTT.

The chain couples TRBV7-9 to TRBJ2-5; perhaps TRBD1 as D (6 bases). Germline V gene data show CDR1 as SEHNR and CDR2 as FQNEAQ (reference sequence). Trimming cost V 1 base and J 4 bases, with 22 bases left between them. The CDR3 runs 18 residues. Here the CDR3 DNA reads TGTGCCAGCAGCTTAGTACGTCTTATGGGGGCGAGTCCAGAGACCCAGTACTTC. It yields the protein CASSLVRLMGASPETQYF.

The genes are TRBV10-3 and TRBJ1-5, with 7 bases that match TRBD1. With V trimmed by 10 bases and J by 0 bases, 6 bases remained unmatched. CDR1 and CDR2 from the germline V gene are ENHRY and SYGVKD. The CDR3 loop spans 14 amino acids. This CDR3 is CATNTGDSNQPQHF. As DNA, the CDR3 is TGTGCCACCAACACAGGGGATAGCAATCAGCCCCAGCATTTT.

This sequence joins TRBV10-3 and TRBJ1-4, with a tentative D call TRBD1 (6 bases). There are 13 residues in the CDR3. Trimming stripped 7 bases from V and 6 bases from J, with 12 bases between. The V gene's germline CDR1 is ENHRY and CDR2 SYGVKD. CDR3 in amino acids: CAIMRQEDEKLFF. CDR3 coding DNA: TGTGCCATCATGAGACAGGAAGATGAAAAACTGTTTTTT.

This clone was recorded a few times. The chain employs TRBV10-3 and TRBJ2-1; 9 bases agree with TRBD2. V lost 10 bases to trimming and J lost 7 bases; unmatched junction nucleotides: 8. The CDR3 runs 13 residues. Germline loops: CDR1 ENHRY, CDR2 SYGVKD. CDR3: CATYSGGWNEQFF. In DNA form, the CDR3 reads TGTGCCACCTATAGCGGGGGTTGGAATGAGCAGTTCTTC.

The chain uses TRBV13 and TRBJ2-3, with 12 bases aligning to TRBD2. V was clipped by 3 bases and J by 0 bases; unmatched bases: 4. The CDR3 extends over 17 amino acids. Germline V gene sequence: CDR1 PRHDT, CDR2 FYEKMQ (reference sequence). The CDR3 bases are TGTGCCAGCAGCTTTGTAACTAGCGGGGGGAGCACAGATACGCAGTATTTT. Residues: CASSFVTSGGSTDTQYF.

As to this clone: One end of the junction does not line up with germline, which may come from a read error. The chain combines TRBV12-3 or TRBV12-4 with TRBJ1-3; D uncertain. The CDR3 consists of 13 residues. CDR3 coding DNA: TGTGCCAGCAGCTTAGCACAAGTAAACACCATATATTTT. This encodes CASSLAQVNTIYF.

The J gene is TRBJ1-1, the V gene TRBV28, with a tentative D call TRBD1 (5 bases). Germline V CDR1 and CDR2: MDHEN, SYDVKM. Trimming shortened V by 2 bases and J by 0 bases, and 10 bases separated the two germline ends. The CDR3 sequence is 15 residues long. The CDR3 here is CASSLGAELNTEAFF. For the CDR3, the DNA is TGTGCCAGCAGTTTAGGGGCGGAGCTGAACACTGAAGCTTTCTTT.

The rearrangement joins TRBV30 to TRBJ2-3; 11 bases are a match to TRBD2. CDR3 length: 16 amino acids. Germline V gives CDR1 GTSNPN, CDR2 SVGIG (reference sequence). V lost 4 bases, J lost 6 bases, and 12 bases stayed unmatched. CDR3 residues: CAWTIKLAGEGDTQYF. In DNA form, the CDR3 reads TGTGCCTGGACTATAAAACTAGCGGGGGAAGGGGATACGCAGTATTTT.

CDR3 residues: CARSLASNYGYTF. The CDR3 DNA reads as TGTGCCAGAAGCTTGGCATCTAACTATGGCTACACCTTC. The V gene is TRBV5-3, the J gene TRBJ1-2; D is unclear. TRBV5-3 counts as an open reading frame of uncertain function. The CDR3 extends over 13 amino acids. The germline V and J ends were trimmed by 0 bases and 0 bases, with 3 bases remaining between them.

The table lists this clone with a few counts. The chain joins TRBV3-1 (or the pseudogene TRBV3-2) to TRBJ2-7, with a tentative D call TRBD1 (5 bases). The CDR3 covers 16 residues. Germline V gives CDR1 LGHDT, CDR2 YNNKEL (reference sequence). Trimming shortened V by 2 bases and J by 2 bases, and 16 bases separated the two germline ends. The chain's CDR3 is CASSQRGGAFTYEQYF. CDR3 coding DNA: TGTGCCAGCAGCCAAAGGGGTGGGGCTTTTACCTACGAGCAGTACTTC.

The rearrangement links TRBV29-1 to TRBJ2-7; 8 bases line up with TRBD1. There are 14 residues in the CDR3. From germline, CDR1 is SQVTM and CDR2 ANQGSEA. V dropped 4 bases and J dropped 7; count of bases not matched to a gene: 12. CDR3 sequence: CSVVLRTGIGEQYF. CDR3 bases: TGCAGCGTTGTACTCCGGACAGGGATTGGAGAGCAGTACTTC.

This clone was detected a few times. The chain joins TRBV5-1 to TRBJ2-1; 10 nucleotides align to TRBD1. This CDR3 spans 16 amino acids. Per the germline V gene, CDR1 is SGHRS and CDR2 is YFSETQ. V gave up 4 bases and J gave up 6 bases; unmatched junction bases: 10. DNA for the CDR3: TGCGCCAGCAGCGGTGACGGGACAGGGGATAGCAATGAGCAGTTCTTC. Its protein product is CASSGDGTGDSNEQFF.

This clone came up a few times. The rearrangement links TRBV18 to TRBJ2-2; 9 bases match TRBD1. Germline V CDR1 and CDR2: KGHSH, LQKENI. This CDR3 comprises 18 residues. Trimming at V came to 3 bases and at J to 3 bases, leaving 11 bases not matched to a gene. The CDR3: CASSPILGTGKDTGELFF. DNA of the CDR3: TGTGCCAGCTCACCGATTTTAGGGACAGGGAAAGACACCGGGGAGCTGTTTTTT.

CDR3 in amino acids: CASSSRDRLNEQFF. In DNA form, the CDR3 reads TGTGCCAGTAGTTCTCGGGACAGATTAAATGAGCAGTTCTTC. The chain recombines TRBV19 with TRBJ2-1, with TRBD1 identical over 7 bases. This CDR3 contains 14 residues. In germline, CDR1 is LNHDA, CDR2 SQIVND (reference sequence). Unmatched junction bases numbered 8, after V lost 5 bases and J lost 7 bases.

The chain is built from TRBV30 and TRBJ1-2; 8 bases match TRBD1. Germline CDR1 and CDR2: GTSNPN and SVGIG (reference sequence). There are 13 residues in the CDR3. The trim removed 3 bases at V and 8 bases at J, leaving 8 bases unmatched. CDR3 nucleotide sequence: TGTGCCTGGAGAAAACAGGGGGAAGGCGGCTACACCTTC. This translates into CAWRKQGEGGYTF.

This rearrangement joins TRBV6-2 or TRBV6-3 to TRBJ1-5; 8 bases fit TRBD1. The CDR3 has 18 residues. In germline, CDR1 is MNHEY, CDR2 SVGEGT. The J segment lost 0 bases and the V segment lost 0 bases, leaving 7 bases of the junction unmatched. Here the CDR3 DNA reads TGTGCCAGCAGTTACTCCCCCTCAGGGGGCCGTAGCAATCAGCCCCAGCATTTT. This encodes CASSYSPSGGRSNQPQHF.

The rearrangement uses TRBV6-4 and TRBJ2-3, with D possibly TRBD1 on 5 matching bases. V was clipped by 0 bases and J by 4 bases, with 11 bases between them. Germline V lookup: CDR1 MRHNA, CDR2 SNTAGT. The CDR3 totals 15 residues. CDR3 sequence (DNA): TGTGCCAGCAGTGACTCGGGCAGGGAATCAGATACGCAGTATTTT. Amino acid sequence: CASSDSGRESDTQYF.

The chain carries TRBV28 and TRBJ1-1; TRBD1 agrees at 7 bases. Germline assignment: CDR1 MDHEN and CDR2 SYDVKM. V dropped 6 bases and J dropped 0; count of bases not matched to a gene: 10. CDR3 length equals 16 residues. CDR3 sequence (DNA): TGTGCCAGCAGCTTGGGACAGATAATACTGAACACTGAAGCTTTCTTT. Amino acids: CASSLGQIILNTEAFF.

The J gene is TRBJ1-2, the V gene TRBV15, with D maybe TRBD1 (5 bases). Trimming shortened V by 2 bases and J by 6 bases, and 10 bases separated the two germline ends. CDR1 and CDR2 from the germline V gene are LNHNV and YYDKDF (reference sequence). This CDR3 has 13 residues. CDR3 sequence: CATSRQGSNGYTF. The CDR3 nucleotides read TGTGCCACCAGCAGACAGGGTTCCAATGGCTACACCTTC.